These 13 T cell receptor beta chains share one sample of origin, sequenced in a study of blood T cells in healthy people across ages. The authors ran a second PCR of 7 to 11 cycles using a sample-barcoded 5' primer and a J-beta primer mix. TCRdb analysed the 5' RACE reads with MiXCR anew, one entry per CDR3 protein. The sample contains about a million distinct CDR3 sequences, roughly 51% of which appear only once. The sequencing input was blood. These receptors were taken from a woman between 55 and 75 years old in good health.

V is TRBV4-1 and J is TRBJ2-1; D gene unclear. Trimming cost V 1 base and J 6 bases, with 13 bases left between them. CDR1 and CDR2 (germline): MGHRA, YSYEKL. This CDR3 is built from 15 residues. In DNA, the CDR3 is TGCGCCAGCAGCCAAGTTTGGCTGGTTTGCAATGAGCAGTTCTTC. Its translation: CASSQVWLVCNEQFF.

The chain is built from TRBV20-1 and TRBJ1-5, with D unresolved. Germline V gene lookup returns CDR1 DFQATT and CDR2 SNEGSKA (reference sequence). The CDR3 extends over 15 amino acids. Trimming cost V 3 bases and J 1 base, with 13 bases left between them. The CDR3 DNA reads as TGCAGTGCTAGGTACGACGAGTTGAGCAATCAGCCCCAGCATTTT. Translation: CSARYDELSNQPQHF.

V usage is TRBV6-2 or TRBV6-3 and J usage is TRBJ1-2; 8 nucleotides match TRBD1. V was pared by 5 bases and J by 2 bases, with 7 bases of the junction left unmatched. CDR1 and CDR2 from the germline V gene are MNHEY and SVGEGT. This CDR3 is 15 amino acids long. The CDR3 loop is CASSKPGTGNYGYTF. DNA for the CDR3: TGTGCCAGCAGTAAACCCGGGACAGGCAACTATGGCTACACCTTC.

The chain carries TRBV20-1 and TRBJ1-5; TRBD1 aligns across 9 bases. CDR1 is DFQATT, CDR2 SNEGSKA, per germline (reference sequence). J was trimmed by 1 base and V by 5 bases; bases with no gene match: 6. CDR3 length: 15 residues. CDR3: CSAQPGQGSNQPQHF. CDR3 DNA sequence: TGCAGTGCTCAACCGGGACAGGGAAGCAATCAGCCCCAGCATTTT.

The V and J genes are TRBV12-3 or TRBV12-4 and TRBJ2-4; 10 bases fit TRBD2. This CDR3 has 18 residues. The J segment lost 13 bases and the V segment lost 3 bases, leaving 21 bases of the junction unmatched. This chain's CDR3 is CASSFFVAGGPSAWEQYF. DNA of the CDR3: TGTGCCAGCAGTTTTTTCGTAGCGGGAGGACCATCGGCTTGGGAGCAGTACTTC.

This clonotype was seen more than once but under ten times. The CDR3 is CASSYSPDNSYEQYF. Written as DNA, the CDR3 is TGTGCCAGCAGTTACTCTCCGGATAACTCCTACGAGCAGTACTTC. V gene TRBV6-5 combines with J gene TRBJ2-7; the D is unclear. This CDR3 region has 15 residues. Trimming left V 0 bases short and J 0 bases short, with 9 bases between. Germline CDR1 and CDR2: MNHEY and SVGAGI.

DNA for the CDR3: TGTGCCAGCAGCAGACACCTAGACGCACGGGGGGATACGCAGTATTTT. Amino acids: CASSRHLDARGDTQYF. The V call is TRBV3-1, the J call TRBJ2-3; D may be TRBD2 (6 bases). Per the germline V gene, CDR1 is LGHDT and CDR2 is YNNKEL (reference sequence). The length of the CDR3 is 16 residues. V gave up 5 bases and J gave up 6 bases, with 21 bases separating them.

V is TRBV25-1 and J is TRBJ2-7; D gene uncertain. The end of the DNA aligns better with TRBJ2-5, so the J call may be wrong. CDR1 and CDR2 (germline): MGHDK, SYGVNS. This CDR3 spans 12 amino acids. The CDR3 nucleotides are TGTGCCAGTTACCCTCAGTTGGAGACCCAGTACTTC. Its translation: CASYPQLETQYF.

The chain links TRBV20-1 to TRBJ2-1; TRBD2 is a possible D gene (6 bases). Germline values: CDR1 DFQATT, CDR2 SNEGSKA (reference sequence). The CDR3 is made up of 16 amino acids. Trimming stripped 1 base from V and 2 bases from J, with 15 bases between. CDR3: CSARGRGSLAYNEQFF. CDR3 bases: TGCAGTGCTAGAGGGAGGGGAAGCTTAGCCTACAATGAGCAGTTCTTC.

The V call is TRBV2, the J call TRBJ2-7; TRBD2 matches 9 bases. Trimming cost V 2 bases and J 3 bases; bases outside gene matches: 8. Germline loops: CDR1 SNHLY, CDR2 FYNNEI. The CDR3 runs to 16 residues. CDR3 protein: CASSESGLALHYEQYF. The CDR3 nucleotides read TGTGCCAGCAGTGAATCCGGACTAGCGCTCCACTACGAGCAGTACTTC.

The J gene is TRBJ2-5, the V gene TRBV7-6; perhaps D is TRBD1 or TRBD2 (5 bases each). The end of the DNA aligns better with TRBJ2-7, so the J call may be wrong. Germline V gene data show CDR1 as SGHVS and CDR2 as FNYEAQ. The CDR3 totals 13 residues. The CDR3 spells CASSTSQGSEQYF. CDR3 nucleotides: TGTGCCAGCAGCACTAGTCAGGGTTCCGAGCAGTACTTC.

In this sample, this clonotype turned up a few times. This rearrangement joins TRBV5-5 to TRBJ2-4; TRBD1 or TRBD2 may be the D gene (5 bases each). TRBJ2-7 matches the DNA end more closely, so the J call is doubtful. Germline CDR1 SGHKS, CDR2 YYEKEE (reference sequence). The CDR3 runs to 14 residues. CDR3: CASSFLGDGYEQYF. The CDR3 DNA reads TGTGCCAGCAGCTTCTTAGGGGACGGCTACGAGCAGTACTTC.

In its sample, this clonotype was seen a few times. The chain joins TRBV10-3 to TRBJ2-1; weak D call: TRBD1 (6 bases). The CDR3 has 14 residues. V was trimmed by 11 bases and J by 7 bases, leaving 21 bases between them. The germline gives CDR1 ENHRY, CDR2 SYGVKD. In nucleotides, the CDR3 is TGTGCCTCAGTGAACAGGGAGTCAAAGAATGAGCAGTTCTTC. This sequence encodes CASVNRESKNEQFF.